The 27 T cell receptor beta chains presented below share a single source sample, sequenced in a study of T-cell memory formation after mild COVID-19 (dated by TCRdb to about 2021). Library preparation employed 5' RACE. The run used an Illumina NovaSeq 6000. The public reads were quality trimmed at Q25 with fastp and then assembled into clones with MiXCR by TCRdb, keeping productive beta chains. CDR3 protein sequences are deduplicated, and each keeps its most common genes and DNA. In all, the sample holds about 270,000 distinct CDR3 sequences, and about a sixth of those were seen once. The ten largest make up 20% to 25% of the sample. Sequenced: PBMCs or a T cell subset sorted from them (not recorded which). The receptors derive from a man between 18 and 29 years old who had mild COVID-19 (a few samples of this study predate the infection). The sample titles of this study are shuffled in the database, so cell type and time point are left out; the donor was told from shared clones.

The genes are TRBV7-3 and TRBJ2-3; D unresolved. The V gene's germline CDR1 is SGHTA and CDR2 FQGTGA. The V end lost 2 bases, the J end lost 10 bases, and 13 bases lay between the germline ends. CDR3 length equals 13 residues. Here the CDR3 DNA reads TGTGCCAGCAGCTTAGGGCCCTTAAGTGCGCAGTATTTT. Residues: CASSLGPLSAQYF.

V usage is TRBV27 and J usage is TRBJ2-3, with TRBD2 identical over 9 bases. This CDR3 has 15 residues. Germline CDR1 and CDR2: MNHEY and SMNVEV (reference sequence). With 6 bases clipped from V and 0 bases from J, the junction kept 4 bases outside the gene matches. The CDR3 nucleotides read TGTGCCAGCAGGCAGCGGGGGGTTAGCACAGATACGCAGTATTTT. Protein sequence: CASRQRGVSTDTQYF.

This clonotype was counted between two and nine times. The chain is built from TRBV7-3 and TRBJ2-3, with 7 bases lining up with TRBD2. Germline assignment: CDR1 SGHTA and CDR2 FQGTGA. Trimming took 9 bases from V and 2 from J; bases not matched to a gene: 17. CDR3 length: 17 residues. This CDR3 reads CASALLSSGTTTDTQYF. CDR3 nucleotide sequence: TGTGCCAGTGCCCTTTTAAGCAGCGGGACTACCACAGATACGCAGTATTTT. The full variable domain, completed using reference TRBV7-3 and TRBJ2-3, is GAGVSQTPSNKVTEKGKYVELRCDPISGHTALYWYRQSLGQGPEFLIYFQGTGAADDSGLPNDRFFAVRPEGSVSTLKIQRTERGDSAVYLCASALLSSGTTTDTQYFGPGTRLTVL.

This clonotype was detected only a few times. The chain recombines TRBV4-3 with TRBJ2-1, with D unresolved. The CDR3 covers 16 residues. V was pared by 4 bases and J by 0 bases, with 13 bases between. Germline V gene lookup returns CDR1 LGHNA and CDR2 YSLEER. The CDR3 loop is CASSPDSVSSYNEQFF. CDR3 bases: TGCGCCAGCAGCCCAGATTCGGTCAGCTCCTACAATGAGCAGTTCTTC.

This clonotype was observed a few times. The chain combines TRBV7-3 with TRBJ1-1; D perhaps matches TRBD1 (6 bases). This CDR3 is 15 amino acids long. The germline V and J ends were trimmed by 5 bases and 1 base, with 14 bases remaining between them. Germline V gives CDR1 SGHTA, CDR2 FQGTGA. The CDR3 nucleotides read TGTGCCAGCAGCCGGAGGGGGGGGGAGAACACTGAAGCTTTCTTT. Protein sequence: CASSRRGGENTEAFF.

The chain has TRBV28 and TRBJ2-7, with 8 bases identical to TRBD2. J lost 6 bases, V lost 3 bases, and 4 bases had no gene match. Per germline, CDR1 MDHEN and CDR2 SYDVKM. This CDR3 comprises 13 residues. CDR3: CASSFGTSSEQYV. The CDR3 DNA reads TGTGCCAGCAGTTTCGGGACTAGTTCCGAGCAGTACGTC.

Many counts were recorded for this clonotype. CDR3 DNA: TGCGCCAGCAGCTTTCTTCTAGCGGACACAGATACGCAGTATTTT. Encoded protein: CASSFLLADTDTQYF. This rearrangement joins TRBV5-1 to TRBJ2-3, with 7 bases fitting TRBD2. The CDR3 runs to 15 residues. CDR1 and CDR2 from the germline V gene are SGHRS and YFSETQ. Trimming removed 2 bases from V and 2 bases from J; junction bases left unmatched: 5.

This clonotype was found a few times. The rearrangement links TRBV5-6 to TRBJ2-7; possible D gene TRBD1, 5 bases. V was pared by 1 base and J by 4 bases, with 21 bases between. This CDR3 is 17 amino acids long. Germline assignment: CDR1 SGHDT and CDR2 YYEEEE. CDR3 bases: TGTGCCAGCAGCTTGACAGGTTCCATGTCCAATCTTTACGAGCAGTACGTC. Translated, it gives CASSLTGSMSNLYEQYV.

The chain has TRBV7-9 and TRBJ1-4, with D possibly being TRBD1 (6 bases). From germline, CDR1 is SEHNR and CDR2 FQNEAQ (reference sequence). This CDR3 contains 17 residues. The V end was cut by 5 bases, the J end by 4 bases, with 20 bases between. The CDR3 reads CASSPSLPTGFNEKLFF. CDR3 nucleotide sequence: TGTGCCAGCAGCCCATCGCTACCGACAGGATTTAATGAAAAACTGTTTTTT.

At least ten counts were recorded for this clonotype. The chain links TRBV6-1 to TRBJ2-7, with 8 bases fitting TRBD2. This CDR3 comprises 15 residues. V shed 6 bases, J shed 3 bases, and the junction held 10 bases outside the gene matches. Germline V gene sequence: CDR1 MNHNS, CDR2 SASEGT. The CDR3 loop is CASSALTSAGYEQYF. The DNA of the CDR3 is TGTGCCAGCAGCGCCCTGACTAGCGCCGGCTACGAGCAGTACTTC.

This clonotype was detected only once. V usage is TRBV6-5 and J usage is TRBJ1-2, with D tentatively TRBD1 (5 bases). V dropped 3 bases and J dropped 8 bases, with 10 bases sitting between them. The CDR3 spans 12 residues. Germline CDR1 is MNHEY and CDR2 is SVGAGI. The CDR3 protein is CASSYGGEGYTF. The CDR3 DNA sequence: TGTGCCAGCAGTTATGGGGGGGAAGGCTACACCTTC.

This clonotype was seen at least ten times. The rearrangement links TRBV3-1 to TRBJ2-4; D perhaps matches TRBD2 (5 bases). Germline V gene data show CDR1 as LGHDT and CDR2 as YNNKEL (reference sequence). The V and J ends lost 8 bases and 9 bases respectively, with 11 bases between them. The CDR3 has 11 residues. As DNA, the CDR3 is TGTGCCAGCGGGCTGGCGGGCATTCAGTACTTC. Protein sequence: CASGLAGIQYF.

At least ten counts were recorded for this clonotype. The chain couples TRBV20-1 to TRBJ2-7; possibly TRBD1 for D (5 bases). Trimming removed 0 bases at V and 0 bases at J, with 9 bases between. This CDR3 spans 14 amino acids. Germline CDR1 and CDR2: DFQATT and SNEGSKA (reference sequence). This chain's CDR3 is CSARDVQGSYEQYF. The CDR3 nucleotides read TGCAGTGCTAGAGATGTGCAGGGCTCCTACGAGCAGTACTTC.

This clonotype was seen once. The chain uses TRBV6-6 and TRBJ1-3, with D possibly matching TRBD1 (5 bases). The CDR3 is 13 amino acids. Trimming pared 5 bases from V and 4 bases from J, leaving 9 bases between. The V gene's germline CDR1 is MNHNY and CDR2 SVGAGI (reference sequence). The CDR3 region is CASSAPGGNTIYF. The CDR3 DNA reads as TGTGCCAGCAGTGCCCCAGGGGGAAACACCATATATTTT.

This clonotype appeared a few times. CDR3 DNA: TGCGCCAGCAGCTCTTTACAGTCGAACACCGGGGAGCTGTTTTTT. The encoded protein is CASSSLQSNTGELFF. V and J are TRBV5-1 and TRBJ2-2, with D unresolved. The CDR3 runs to 15 residues. With 3 bases removed from V and 0 bases from J, the gap between germline ends came to 9 bases. In germline, CDR1 is SGHRS, CDR2 YFSETQ.

Only a few counts were recorded for this clonotype. This chain uses TRBV4-3 with TRBJ1-2; D is ambiguous. Per the germline V gene, CDR1 is LGHNA and CDR2 is YSLEER. The V gene lost 1 base and the J gene lost 4 bases, with 10 bases spanning the gap. CDR3 size: 14 residues. The CDR3 DNA follows: TGCGCCAGCAGCCAAGGAGCAGGCTCCTATGGCTACACCTTC. It translates to CASSQGAGSYGYTF.

The chain is built from TRBV24-1 and TRBJ1-1; no clear D. Germline-derived CDR1 and CDR2 are KGHDR and SFDVKD. The CDR3 sequence is 13 residues long. V dropped 9 bases and J dropped 4 bases, with 14 bases sitting between them. CDR3 sequence reads: CATRQKDRTEAFF. In DNA, the CDR3 is TGTGCCACCCGTCAAAAGGACCGCACTGAAGCTTTCTTT.

This sequence joins TRBV7-8 and TRBJ2-7; weak D call: TRBD1 (6 bases). The CDR3 has 14 amino acids. Trimming stripped 4 bases from V and 2 bases from J, with 12 bases between. CDR1 SGHVS and CDR2 FQNEAQ come from the germline V gene. The CDR3 sequence: CASSSYRDTYEQYF. For the CDR3, the DNA is TGTGCCAGCAGCTCTTACAGGGATACCTACGAGCAGTACTTC.

The chain has TRBV11-2 and TRBJ2-7; 8 nucleotides agree with TRBD2. The CDR3 spans 16 residues. Germline CDR1 is SGHAT and CDR2 is FQNNGV. The trim removed 0 bases at V and 0 bases at J, leaving 4 bases unmatched. The chain's CDR3 is CASSLELAGRSYEQYF. DNA of the CDR3: TGTGCCAGCAGCTTAGAGTTAGCGGGGCGCTCCTACGAGCAGTACTTC.

This clonotype was detected once. CDR3 coding DNA: TGTGCCAGCAGTTTTATCAGGGCTGAAGCTTTCTTT. Translation gives CASSFIRAEAFF. This sequence joins TRBV12-3 or TRBV12-4 and TRBJ1-1, with D perhaps TRBD1 (5 bases). Trimming left V 3 bases short and J 6 bases short, with 8 bases between. The CDR3 spans 12 residues.

This chain connects TRBV27 to TRBJ2-5; tentative D call: TRBD1 (6 bases). Germline V gene sequence: CDR1 MNHEY, CDR2 SMNVEV (reference sequence). This CDR3 comprises 15 residues. Trimming shortened V by 8 bases and J by 4 bases, and 20 bases separated the two germline ends. CDR3 in amino acids: CASAPHLLGGETQYF. DNA for the CDR3: TGTGCCAGCGCCCCCCATCTATTAGGGGGAGAGACCCAGTACTTC.

This clonotype appeared a few times. The V gene is TRBV11-2, the J gene TRBJ2-3; possibly TRBD1 for D (6 bases). Trimming left V 2 bases short and J 6 bases short, with 9 bases between. Looked up from germline, CDR1 is SGHAT and CDR2 is FQNNGV. The length of the CDR3 is 13 residues. CDR3 sequence reads: CASSLRGSDTQYF. The DNA of the CDR3 is TGTGCCAGCAGCTTAAGGGGGTCGGATACGCAGTATTTT.

V gene TRBV6-2 or TRBV6-3 combines with J gene TRBJ2-7; either TRBD1 or TRBD2 may fit D (6 bases each). Looked up from germline, CDR1 is MNHEY and CDR2 is SVGEGT. Trimming pared 0 bases from V and 2 bases from J, leaving 14 bases between. This CDR3 is 16 amino acids long. The CDR3 sequence is CASSYSTGRSTYEQYV. The CDR3 coding sequence is TGTGCCAGCAGTTACTCAACAGGGAGGTCGACCTACGAGCAGTACGTC.

The rearrangement uses TRBV2 and TRBJ1-6; D possibly corresponds to TRBD1 (5 bases). The CDR3 totals 16 residues. CDR1 is SNHLY, CDR2 FYNNEI, per germline. Between the trimmed V and J ends, which lost 1 base and 10 bases, there was a span of 17 bases. CDR3 residues: CASSEGGRTEGSPLHF. The CDR3 DNA is TGTGCCAGCAGTGAAGGCGGCAGGACGGAGGGGTCACCCCTCCACTTT.

The chain couples TRBV5-1 to TRBJ2-2; 9 nucleotides align to TRBD1. The CDR3 covers 17 residues. J lost 5 bases, V lost 0 bases, and 8 bases had no gene match. Germline V gives CDR1 SGHRS, CDR2 YFSETQ. This CDR3 is CASSLVPGQGGTGELFF. The CDR3, as DNA: TGCGCCAGCAGCTTGGTACCGGGACAGGGAGGGACCGGGGAGCTGTTTTTT. Variable domain in full (rest from reference TRBV5-1 and TRBJ2-2): KAGVTQTPRYLIKTRGQQVTLSCSPISGHRSVSWYQQTPGQGLQFLFEYFSETQRNKGNFPGRFSGRQFSNSRSEMNVSTLELGDSALYLCASSLVPGQGGTGELFFGEGSRLTVL.

This clonotype was found many times. V and J are TRBV15 and TRBJ1-2; TRBD1 aligns across 7 bases. The CDR3 loop spans 14 amino acids. From germline, CDR1 is LNHNV and CDR2 YYDKDF (reference sequence). Trimming removed 5 bases from V and 8 bases from J; junction bases left unmatched: 11. CDR3 in DNA: TGTGCCACCAGCGCCCGACAGGGCCTGTGGGGCTACACCTTC. Its protein is CATSARQGLWGYTF.

With regard to this clonotype: At one of its ends the junction is not consistent with the germline gene, which may arise from a read error. The chain links TRBV11-2 to TRBJ2-1; 7 nucleotides align to TRBD2. The CDR3 has 14 amino acids. Germline CDR1 is SGHAT and CDR2 is FQNNGV. The CDR3 here is CASNRDYSYTEQFF. CDR3 coding DNA: TGTGCCAGCAATCGGGACTACTCCTACACTGAGCAGTTCTTC.